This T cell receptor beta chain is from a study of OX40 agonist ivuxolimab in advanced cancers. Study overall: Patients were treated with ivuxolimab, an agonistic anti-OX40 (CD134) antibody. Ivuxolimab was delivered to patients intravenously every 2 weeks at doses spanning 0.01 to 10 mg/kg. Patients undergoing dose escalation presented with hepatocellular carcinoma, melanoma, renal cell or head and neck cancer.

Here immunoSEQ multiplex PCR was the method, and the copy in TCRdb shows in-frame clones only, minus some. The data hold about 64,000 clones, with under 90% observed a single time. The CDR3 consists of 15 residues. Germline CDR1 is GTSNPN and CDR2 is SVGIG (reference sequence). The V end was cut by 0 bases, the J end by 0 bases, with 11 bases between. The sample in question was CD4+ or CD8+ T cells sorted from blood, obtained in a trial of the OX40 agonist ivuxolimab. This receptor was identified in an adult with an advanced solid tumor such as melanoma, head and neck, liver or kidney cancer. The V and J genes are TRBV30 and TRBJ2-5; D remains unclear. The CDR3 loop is CAWSVSRFYQETQYF. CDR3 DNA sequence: TGTGCCTGGAGTGTATCAAGGTTTTACCAAGAGACCCAGTACTTC.